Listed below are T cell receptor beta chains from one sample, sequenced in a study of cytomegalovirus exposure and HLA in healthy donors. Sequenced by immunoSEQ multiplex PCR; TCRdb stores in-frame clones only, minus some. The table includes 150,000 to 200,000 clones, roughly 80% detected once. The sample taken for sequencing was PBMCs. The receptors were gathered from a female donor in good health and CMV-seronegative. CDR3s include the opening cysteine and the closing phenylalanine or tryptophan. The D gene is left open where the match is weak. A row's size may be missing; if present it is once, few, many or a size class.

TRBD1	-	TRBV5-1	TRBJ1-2	TGCGCCAGCAGCCCTACAGGGGGCGAGGGTGGCTACACCTTC	CASSPTGGEGGYTF
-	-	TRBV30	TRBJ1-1	TGTGCCTGGAGTGTTCCCCGCGGAATTGGGACTGAAGCTTTCTTT	CAWSVPRGIGTEAFF
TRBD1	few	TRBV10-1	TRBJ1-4	TGCGCCAGCAGTGAGTGGGACAGGGGGCTTAGGACTAATGAAAAACTGTTTTTT	CASSEWDRGLRTNEKLFF
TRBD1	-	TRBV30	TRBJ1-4	TGTGCTTGTGGACAGGTCCCGAATGAAAAGCTGTTTTTT	CACGQVPNEKLFF
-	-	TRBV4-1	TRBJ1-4	TGCGCCAGCAGCTATCTCTCTATCGCCGGTACAACTAATGAAAAACTGTTTTTT	CASSYLSIAGTTNEKLFF
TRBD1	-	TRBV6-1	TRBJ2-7	TGTGCCAGCATGTCCGGGGCAGGGGGATTCTACGAGCAGTACTTC	CASMSGAGGFYEQYF
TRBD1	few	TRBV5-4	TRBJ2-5	TGTGCCAGCAGCTTGTCACCGGGACAGATAGAGACCCAGTACTTC	CASSLSPGQIETQYF
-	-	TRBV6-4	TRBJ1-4	TGTGCCAGCAGTGACACGGAGGACTGTGAAAAACTGTTTTTT	CASSDTEDCEKLFF
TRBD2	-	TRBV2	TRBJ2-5	TGTGCCAGCAACCAACTAGCGGGAGCACGAGGGGAGACCCAGTACTTC	CASNQLAGARGETQYF
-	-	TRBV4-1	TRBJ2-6	TGCGCCAGCAGCCAAGGGGAGGTATTCGGGGCCAACGTCCTGACTTTC	CASSQGEVFGANVLTF
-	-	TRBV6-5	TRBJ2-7	TGTGCCAGCAGAGACCGGGACTTCGTATACGAGCAGTACTTC	CASRDRDFVYEQYF
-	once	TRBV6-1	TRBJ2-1	TGTGCCAGCAGTGGGGTATCCGGAGCCTACAATGAGCAGTTCTTC	CASSGVSGAYNEQFF
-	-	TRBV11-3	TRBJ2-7	TGTGCCAGCAGCTTAGGCGGAGCGTCCACGGGTGACTACGAGCAGTACTTC	CASSLGGASTGDYEQYF
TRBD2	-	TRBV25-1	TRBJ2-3	TGTGCCAGCAGTGCCACTAGCGGCTACACAGATACGCAGTATTTT	CASSATSGYTDTQYF
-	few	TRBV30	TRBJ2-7	TGTGCCTGGGATGAGCCCCGTACCTACGAGCAGTACTTC	CAWDEPRTYEQYF
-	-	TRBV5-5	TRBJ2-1	TGTGCCAGCAGCTCCTCCTCCTCCTACAATGAGCAGTTCTTC	CASSSSSSYNEQFF
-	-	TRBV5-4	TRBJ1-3	TGTGCCAGCAGCTTGGACAGCCTCTCTGGAAACACCATATATTTT	CASSLDSLSGNTIYF
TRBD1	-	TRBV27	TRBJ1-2	TGTGCCAGCAGGAGAACAGGGGCGCTCTATGGCTACACCTTC	CASRRTGALYGYTF
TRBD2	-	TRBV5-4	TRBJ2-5	TGTGCCAGCAGCTGGAGGACTAGCGGGGAGACCCAGTACTTC	CASSWRTSGETQYF